The rows below give T cell receptor beta chains drawn from one sample of a study of radiotherapy plus CTLA-4 blockade in lung cancer. The repertoire was sequenced with immunoSEQ multiplex PCR; TCRdb's copy has only in-frame clones and lacks some. The sample consists of 40,000 to 50,000 clones, more than 65% of them appearing once. Sequenced here: peripheral blood, sampled from a patient treated with radiotherapy plus ipilimumab. The receptors come from a human donor with non-small cell lung cancer who had stable disease on radiotherapy plus ipilimumab. Each CDR3 is given without its conserved first and last residue.

v_gene,j_gene,CDR3aa
TRBV5-4,TRBJ1-2,ASSLYRNYGYT
TRBV28,TRBJ1-5,ASSSPGGGVTYSNQPQH
TRBV6-5,TRBJ1-2,ASSSQGGSYT
TRBV7-2,TRBJ1-5,ASSPGSGGNQPQH
TRBV9,TRBJ1-6,ASSVNRDSPLH
TRBV7-3,TRBJ2-3,ASSLTGTSHTQY
TRBV5-6,TRBJ1-4,ASSPRTGVTNEKLF
TRBV7-8,TRBJ2-1,ASSSGTDYQF
TRBV5-1,TRBJ2-1,ASSLALTYNEQF
TRBV5-6,TRBJ2-5,ASSFPTGLKETQY
TRBV5-6,TRBJ1-3,ASSLDRSGGGNTIY
TRBV6-4,TRBJ2-7,ASSDWGSLEQY
TRBV19,TRBJ2-5,ASSTQGGETQY
TRBV27,TRBJ1-1,ASSLKGVNTEAF
TRBV7-2,TRBJ1-3,ASSHPGNTIY
TRBV4-3,TRBJ1-2,ASSQGGGQNYGYT
TRBV5-8,TRBJ1-2,ASSLIRLIGGQGSNYGYT